The 27 T cell receptor beta chains listed next were all sequenced from one sample in a study of cytomegalovirus exposure and HLA in healthy donors. Clones were sequenced by immunoSEQ multiplex PCR, and TCRdb holds only the in-frame ones, with some missing. The sample lists 150,000 to 200,000 clones; 86% were seen once. Sequencing was performed on PBMCs. The receptors derive from a man aged 25 to 40 in good health and CMV-seropositive.

V gene TRBV5-1 combines with J gene TRBJ2-7; 7 bases agree with TRBD2. The germline V gene encodes CDR1 SGHRS and CDR2 YFSETQ. CDR3 length equals 15 residues. J lost 3 bases, V lost 4 bases, and 10 bases had no gene match. The CDR3 loop reads CASSPPREVGYEQYF. DNA of the CDR3: TGCGCCAGCAGCCCCCCCCGGGAGGTCGGCTACGAGCAGTACTTC.

V is TRBV28 and J is TRBJ2-3; 12 bases line up with TRBD2. This CDR3 contains 15 residues. V trimming: 3 bases; J trimming: 3 bases; junction bases outside the gene matches: 1. CDR1 and CDR2 from the germline V gene are MDHEN and SYDVKM. The CDR3 region is CASSLLAGGTDTQYF. The CDR3 DNA is TGTGCCAGCAGTTTGCTAGCGGGAGGGACAGATACGCAGTATTTT.

This chain connects TRBV19 to TRBJ2-5; D is unclear. V lost 11 bases and J 4 bases, leaving 11 bases between the germline ends. Germline CDR1 and CDR2: LNHDA and SQIVND (reference sequence). The CDR3 is 11 amino acids. Written as DNA, the CDR3 is TGTGCCTCCTCACACGGAGAGACCCAGTACTTC. Amino acids: CASSHGETQYF.

This clone was detected only a few times. The chain links TRBV27 to TRBJ1-4; 10 positions match TRBD1. Germline-derived CDR1 and CDR2 are MNHEY and SMNVEV (reference sequence). The V segment lost 5 bases and the J segment 7 bases; nucleotides outside the gene matches: 10. This CDR3 is built from 16 residues. CDR3 loop: CASSPGTGAPPEKLFF. CDR3 sequence (DNA): TGTGCCAGCAGTCCAGGGACAGGGGCCCCCCCTGAAAAACTGTTTTTT.

The V and J genes are TRBV6-5 and TRBJ1-2; TRBD1 matches 7 bases. Germline CDR1 MNHEY, CDR2 SVGAGI. The CDR3 consists of 15 residues. The V and J ends lost 0 bases and 6 bases, in that order; junction bases with no gene match: 7. DNA of the CDR3: TGTGCCAGCAGTTACTCGACGACAGGGAGGAATGGCTACACCTTC. This translates into CASSYSTTGRNGYTF.

The gene calls are TRBV9 and TRBJ1-4; 7 bases agree with TRBD1. This CDR3 is 16 amino acids long. Germline V gene lookup returns CDR1 SGDLS and CDR2 YYNGEE. Unmatched junction bases numbered 10, after V lost 4 bases and J lost 4 bases. The CDR3 sequence: CASSMDLRGYNEKLFF. Written as DNA, the CDR3 is TGTGCCAGCAGCATGGACCTCAGGGGGTATAATGAAAAACTGTTTTTT.

The chain recombines TRBV4-3 with TRBJ2-7; 9 bases match TRBD2. CDR3 length equals 15 residues. Trimming at V came to 1 base and at J to 0 bases, leaving 1 base not matched to a gene. Germline CDR1 reads LGHNA; CDR2 reads YSLEER. This CDR3 reads CASSQVTSGSYEQYF. The DNA for the CDR3 is TGCGCCAGCAGCCAAGTGACTAGCGGCTCCTACGAGCAGTACTTC.

The chain links TRBV6-1 to TRBJ1-5, with TRBD1 as a possible D gene (5 bases). V lost 4 bases, J lost 1 base, and 8 bases lay in between. Germline-derived CDR1 and CDR2 are MNHNS and SASEGT. The CDR3 loop spans 14 amino acids. The DNA of the CDR3 is TGTGCCAGCAGTGCCCGGGACAGCAATCAGCCCCAGCATTTT. As protein: CASSARDSNQPQHF.

The CDR3 reads CASSLGQGDINEQFF. As DNA, the CDR3 is TGCGCCAGCAGCTTGGGACAGGGAGATATCAATGAGCAGTTCTTC. The genes are TRBV5-1 and TRBJ2-1, with 7 bases identical to TRBD1. Germline CDR1 reads SGHRS; CDR2 reads YFSETQ. J lost 6 bases, V lost 0 bases, and 6 bases had no gene match. The CDR3 runs 15 residues.

This clone was picked up a small number of times. The chain couples TRBV7-2 to TRBJ1-4; D not certain. Trimming removed 4 bases at V and 8 bases at J, with 14 bases between. Germline CDR1 is SGHTA and CDR2 is FQGNSA. CDR3 length: 14 amino acids. CDR3: CASSWSSAGEKLFF. In DNA, the CDR3 is TGTGCCAGCAGCTGGAGCTCGGCGGGAGAAAAACTGTTTTTT. The full variable domain, rest sourced from reference TRBV7-2 and TRBJ1-4, is GAGVSQSPSNKVTEKGKDVELRCDPISGHTALYWYRQSLGQGLEFLIYFQGNSAPDKSGLPSDRFSAERTGGSVSTLTIQRTQQEDSAVYLCASSWSSAGEKLFFGSGTQLSVL.

The CDR3 reads CASSLGMRDRANKGGYTF. CDR3 coding DNA: TGTGCCAGCAGTTTGGGGATGAGGGACAGAGCGAATAAAGGTGGCTACACCTTC. The genes are TRBV28 and TRBJ1-2; the match to TRBD1 covers 7 bases. The CDR3 spans 18 residues. From germline, CDR1 is MDHEN and CDR2 SYDVKM. Trimming cost V 3 bases and J 7 bases; bases outside gene matches: 20.

The chain combines TRBV7-9 with TRBJ2-1; D unresolved. Germline V gene data show CDR1 as SEHNR and CDR2 as FQNEAQ (reference sequence). V shed 0 bases and J shed 4 bases, with 4 bases lying between them. The CDR3 covers 13 residues. The CDR3 DNA reads as TGTGCCAGCAGCTTAGCGCGTTACAATGAGCAGTTCTTC. It yields the protein CASSLARYNEQFF. Filled out from reference TRBV7-9 and TRBJ2-1, the complete variable domain reads DTGVSQNPRHKITKRGQNVTFRCDPISEHNRLYWYRQTLGQGPEFLTYFQNEAQLEKSRLLSDRFSAERPKGSFSTLEIQRTEQGDSAMYLCASSLARYNEQFFGPGTRLTVL.

The chain carries TRBV9 and TRBJ2-1; 10 bases align to TRBD1. The trim removed 3 bases at V and 4 bases at J, leaving 4 bases unmatched. The length of the CDR3 is 15 residues. The germline V gene has CDR1 SGDLS and CDR2 YYNGEE. The CDR3 nucleotides are TGTGCCAGCAGCGAAAGGGGACAGGGGTACAATGAGCAGTTCTTC. It encodes CASSERGQGYNEQFF. Looking up the rest from reference TRBV9 and TRBJ2-1 gives the full variable domain: DSGVTQTPKHLITATGQRVTLRCSPRSGDLSVYWYQQSLDQGLQFLIQYYNGEERAKGNILERFSAQQFPDLHSELNLSSLELGDSALYFCASSERGQGYNEQFFGPGTRLTVL.

The chain is built from TRBV30 and TRBJ2-5; D is possibly TRBD1 or TRBD2 (6 bases each). V lost 1 base and J 2 bases, leaving 14 bases between the germline ends. CDR1 and CDR2 from the germline V gene are GTSNPN and SVGIG (reference sequence). This CDR3 has 15 amino acids. As DNA, the CDR3 is TGTGCCTGGAGTGATACGGGGGCGCTACAAGAGACCCAGTACTTC. This sequence encodes CAWSDTGALQETQYF.

The chain employs TRBV9 and TRBJ2-2, with D tentatively TRBD2 (6 bases). Germline V CDR1 and CDR2: SGDLS, YYNGEE. V was pared by 0 bases and J by 0 bases, with 9 bases between. The CDR3 length is 16 residues. CDR3 nucleotide sequence: TGTGCCAGCAGCGTAGCGGGAGACACGAACACCGGGGAGCTGTTTTTT. This sequence encodes CASSVAGDTNTGELFF. The full variable domain, in which reference TRBV9 and TRBJ2-2 provide the parts outside the CDR3, is DSGVTQTPKHLITATGQRVTLRCSPRSGDLSVYWYQQSLDQGLQFLIQYYNGEERAKGNILERFSAQQFPDLHSELNLSSLELGDSALYFCASSVAGDTNTGELFFGEGSRLTVL.

CDR3 nucleotide sequence: TGTGCCAGCAGCTTCGACACTTGGAGTGAAAAACTGTTTTTT. Its protein product is CASSFDTWSEKLFF. The genes are TRBV7-9 and TRBJ1-4; D is unresolved. V gave up 3 bases and J gave up 7 bases, with 12 bases separating them. The V gene's germline CDR1 is SEHNR and CDR2 FQNEAQ (reference sequence). The CDR3 sequence is 14 residues long.

The CDR3: CASSSSGGAGWEQFF. The DNA for the CDR3 is TGTGCCAGCAGCTCAAGCGGGGGGGCCGGTTGGGAGCAGTTCTTC. The V gene is TRBV5-4, the J gene TRBJ2-1; 10 bases align to TRBD2. CDR3 length equals 15 residues. CDR1 and CDR2 (germline): SGHNT, YYREEE (reference sequence). V shed 3 bases and J 10 bases; nucleotides not matched to a gene: 10.

CDR3 DNA sequence: TGTGCCAGCAGCTTAGCGCGGGCCACAGATACGCAGTATTTT. This sequence encodes CASSLARATDTQYF. The V and J genes are TRBV7-8 and TRBJ2-3; D perhaps matches TRBD2 (5 bases). V was trimmed by 0 bases and J by 2 bases, leaving 6 bases between them. This CDR3 region has 14 residues. The germline V gene encodes CDR1 SGHVS and CDR2 FQNEAQ. Combining the CDR3 with reference TRBV7-8 and TRBJ2-3 gives the whole variable domain GAGVSQSPRYKVAKRGQDVALRCDPISGHVSLFWYQQALGQGPEFLTYFQNEAQLDKSGLPSDRFFAERPEGSVSTLKIQRTQQEDSAVYLCASSLARATDTQYFGPGTRLTVL.

The chain recombines TRBV2 with TRBJ1-2; D is unresolved. CDR3 size: 12 residues. Germline V lookup: CDR1 SNHLY, CDR2 FYNNEI. The V and J ends lost 6 bases and 8 bases respectively, with 13 bases between them. The CDR3 loop is CASSARLGGYTF. CDR3 coding DNA: TGTGCCAGCAGCGCTAGACTGGGAGGCTACACCTTC.

This clone was observed once. V and J are TRBV5-4 and TRBJ2-2; D is possibly TRBD1 (6 bases). Germline CDR1 is SGHNT and CDR2 is YYREEE (reference sequence). V was pared by 2 bases and J by 6 bases, with 11 bases between. The CDR3 has 14 amino acids. The CDR3 DNA is TGTGCCAGCAGCTTTGGACAGTTCCCCGGGGAGCTGTTTTTT. Amino acids: CASSFGQFPGELFF.

The chain joins TRBV5-6 to TRBJ2-7; the D gene is possibly TRBD2 (7 bases). The CDR3 contains 14 residues. V was pared by 1 base and J by 3 bases, with 11 bases between. Per the germline V gene, CDR1 is SGHDT and CDR2 is YYEEEE. The CDR3 protein is CASSLRGGGYEQYF. In DNA, the CDR3 is TGTGCCAGCAGCTTGAGGGGGGGCGGCTACGAGCAGTACTTC.

The chain recombines TRBV7-2 with TRBJ1-1; D not resolved. V lost 6 bases and J 8 bases, leaving 10 bases between the germline ends. The CDR3 sequence is 11 residues long. Germline-derived CDR1 and CDR2 are SGHTA and FQGNSA. The CDR3 DNA reads as TGTGCCAGCAGGGACGGGAAAGAAGCTTTCTTT. Translated: CASRDGKEAFF.

V and J are TRBV6-5 and TRBJ1-2, with a tentative D call TRBD1 (6 bases). V lost 6 bases, J lost 5 bases, and 10 bases lay in between. The CDR3 is made up of 12 amino acids. Germline CDR1 is MNHEY and CDR2 is SVGAGI. For the CDR3, the DNA is TGTGCCAGCAGGACCCAGGGGTATGGCTACACCTTC. This encodes CASRTQGYGYTF.

DNA for the CDR3: TGTGCCAGCAGTGGTCCAGCCTATGGCTACACCTTC. It is translated as CASSGPAYGYTF. The rearrangement uses TRBV6-1 and TRBJ1-2; D gene unclear. Germline CDR1 and CDR2: MNHNS and SASEGT. The CDR3 loop spans 12 amino acids. The germline V and J ends were trimmed by 4 bases and 4 bases, with 7 bases remaining between them.

This clone was seen more than once but under ten times. This chain connects TRBV7-9 to TRBJ2-1; 7 positions agree with TRBD1. V lost 4 bases to trimming and J lost 0 bases; unmatched junction nucleotides: 6. Per germline, CDR1 SEHNR and CDR2 FQNEAQ (reference sequence). This CDR3 comprises 16 residues. The CDR3 is CASSSGTASSYNEQFF. The CDR3, as DNA: TGTGCCAGCAGCTCCGGGACAGCGAGCTCCTACAATGAGCAGTTCTTC.

The genes are TRBV5-6 and TRBJ2-2; D gene uncertain. Trimming removed 4 bases from V and 4 bases from J, with 11 bases in between. Looked up from germline, CDR1 is SGHDT and CDR2 is YYEEEE. This CDR3 contains 14 residues. CDR3 sequence: CASSRASPTGELFF. The DNA for the CDR3 is TGTGCCAGCAGCCGAGCGAGCCCCACCGGGGAGCTGTTTTTT.

Note on this clone: Other DNA sequences in the sample encode the same CDR3. The chain links TRBV5-6 to TRBJ1-1; D not resolved. Germline CDR1 is SGHDT and CDR2 is YYEEEE. The CDR3 sequence is 14 residues long. Between the trimmed V and J ends, which lost 4 bases and 4 bases, there was a span of 14 bases. CDR3 DNA: TGTGCCAGCAGCGCCGAAGGGTTTAGCACTGAAGCTTTCTTT. Translated, it gives CASSAEGFSTEAFF.